This TCR beta chain comes out of a study of cytomegalovirus exposure and HLA in healthy donors. CDR3 length equals 13 residues. The trim removed 3 bases at V and 4 bases at J, leaving 2 bases unmatched. Per germline, CDR1 SGHRS and CDR2 YFSETQ. This PCR relied on a set of 60 Vbeta primers and 13 Jbeta primers. Sequenced by immunoSEQ multiplex PCR; TCRdb stores in-frame clones only, minus some. The sample has 95,000 to 100,000 clones, 65% to 85% seen once. The chain recombines TRBV5-1 with TRBJ1-1; 8 positions agree with TRBD1. The sequence derives from a man aged 35 to 55 in good health and CMV-seronegative. Input material: PBMCs. CDR3 coding DNA: TGCGCCAGCAGCTCAACAGGGGGCACTGAAGCTTTCTTT. It specifies CASSSTGGTEAFF.